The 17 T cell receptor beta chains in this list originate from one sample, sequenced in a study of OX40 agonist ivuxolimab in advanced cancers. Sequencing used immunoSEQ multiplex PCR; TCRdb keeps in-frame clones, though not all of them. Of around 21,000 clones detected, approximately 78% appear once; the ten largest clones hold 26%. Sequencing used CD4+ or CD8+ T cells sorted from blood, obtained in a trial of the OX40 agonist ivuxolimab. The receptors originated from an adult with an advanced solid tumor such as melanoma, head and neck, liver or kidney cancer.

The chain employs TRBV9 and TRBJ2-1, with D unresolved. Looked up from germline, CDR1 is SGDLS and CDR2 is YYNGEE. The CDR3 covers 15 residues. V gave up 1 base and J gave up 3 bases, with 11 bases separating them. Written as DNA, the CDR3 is TGTGCCAGCAGCGTATTAAGGATCATCTACAATGAGCAGTTCTTC. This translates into CASSVLRIIYNEQFF.

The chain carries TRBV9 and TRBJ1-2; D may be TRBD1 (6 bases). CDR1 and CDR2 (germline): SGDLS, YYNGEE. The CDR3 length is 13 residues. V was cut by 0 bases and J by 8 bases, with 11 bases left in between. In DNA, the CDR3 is TGTGCCAGCAGCGTAGGGTCAGGGGTCGGCTACACCTTC. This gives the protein CASSVGSGVGYTF.

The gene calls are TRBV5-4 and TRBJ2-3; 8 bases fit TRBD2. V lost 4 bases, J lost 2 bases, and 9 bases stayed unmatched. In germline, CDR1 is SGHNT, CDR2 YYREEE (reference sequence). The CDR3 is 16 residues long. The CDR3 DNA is TGTGCCAGCAGCCCCCTTGCGGGGGGAGCCACAGATACGCAGTATTTT. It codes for CASSPLAGGATDTQYF.

The CDR3 DNA sequence: TGCGCCAGCAGCCAGGACCTGGCCGGGACTAGTTTTGTTGGAGATACGCAGTATTTT. It translates to CASSQDLAGTSFVGDTQYF. This chain connects TRBV4-3 to TRBJ2-3, with 8 positions matching TRBD2. Germline CDR1 reads LGHNA; CDR2 reads YSLEER. J was trimmed by 5 bases and V by 3 bases; bases with no gene match: 19. CDR3 size: 19 residues.

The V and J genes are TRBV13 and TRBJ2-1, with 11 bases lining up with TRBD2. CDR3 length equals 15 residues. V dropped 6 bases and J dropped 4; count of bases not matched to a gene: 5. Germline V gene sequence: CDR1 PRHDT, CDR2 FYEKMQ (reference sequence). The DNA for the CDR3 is TGTGCCAGCAGTGCTCTAGCGGGGGGTTACAATGAGCAGTTCTTC. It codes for CASSALAGGYNEQFF.

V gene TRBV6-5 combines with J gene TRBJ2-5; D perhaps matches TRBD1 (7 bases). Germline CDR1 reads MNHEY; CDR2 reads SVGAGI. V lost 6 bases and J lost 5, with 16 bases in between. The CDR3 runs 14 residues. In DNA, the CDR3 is TGTGCCAGCAGCCTAGGGGGCGGAGGGGAGACCCAGTACTTC. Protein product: CASSLGGGGETQYF.

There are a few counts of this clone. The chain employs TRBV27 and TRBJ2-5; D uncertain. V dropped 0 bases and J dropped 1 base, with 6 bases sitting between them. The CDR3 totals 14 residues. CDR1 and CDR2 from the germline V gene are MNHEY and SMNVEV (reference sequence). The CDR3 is CASSLSAIQETQYF. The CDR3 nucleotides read TGTGCCAGCAGTTTATCGGCGATCCAAGAGACCCAGTACTTC.

CDR3 loop: CASSQGVREGNEQYF. Written as DNA, the CDR3 is TGCGCCAGCAGCCAAGGTGTCAGGGAGGGTAACGAGCAGTACTTC. The V call is TRBV4-1, the J call TRBJ2-7; 7 bases align to TRBD2. This CDR3 has 15 amino acids. With 1 base clipped from V and 5 bases from J, the junction kept 8 bases outside the gene matches. Per germline, CDR1 MGHRA and CDR2 YSYEKL.

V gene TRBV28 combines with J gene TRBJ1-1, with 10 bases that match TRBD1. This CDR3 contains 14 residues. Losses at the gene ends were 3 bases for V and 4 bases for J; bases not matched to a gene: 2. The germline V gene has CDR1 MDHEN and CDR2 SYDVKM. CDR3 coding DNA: TGTGCCAGCAGTTTTAGGACAGGGGGCACTGAAGCTTTCTTT. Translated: CASSFRTGGTEAFF.

The CDR3 bases are TGTGCCAGTAGTACAACAGGGATGAACACTGAAGCTTTCTTT. It translates to CASSTTGMNTEAFF. The rearrangement uses TRBV19 and TRBJ1-1, with D possibly being TRBD1 (6 bases). This CDR3 region has 14 residues. Per germline, CDR1 LNHDA and CDR2 SQIVND (reference sequence). Trimming took 4 bases from V and 0 from J, leaving 9 bases between them.

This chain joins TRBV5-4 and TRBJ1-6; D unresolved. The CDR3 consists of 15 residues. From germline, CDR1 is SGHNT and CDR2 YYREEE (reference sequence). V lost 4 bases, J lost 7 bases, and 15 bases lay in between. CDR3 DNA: TGTGCCAGCAGCCAAGAGAGAGCCCCCAATTCACCCCTCCACTTT. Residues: CASSQERAPNSPLHF. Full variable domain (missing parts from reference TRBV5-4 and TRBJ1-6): ETGVTQSPTHLIKTRGQQVTLRCSSQSGHNTVSWYQQALGQGPQFIFQYYREEENGRGNFPPRFSGLQFPNYSSELNVNALELDDSALYLCASSQERAPNSPLHFGNGTRLTVT.

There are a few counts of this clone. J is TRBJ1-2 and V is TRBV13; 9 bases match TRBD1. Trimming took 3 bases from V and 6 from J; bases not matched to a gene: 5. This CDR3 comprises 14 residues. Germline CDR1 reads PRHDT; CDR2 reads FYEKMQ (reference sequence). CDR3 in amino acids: CASSLGQGGDGYTF. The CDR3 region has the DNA TGTGCCAGCAGCTTGGGACAGGGAGGGGATGGCTACACCTTC.

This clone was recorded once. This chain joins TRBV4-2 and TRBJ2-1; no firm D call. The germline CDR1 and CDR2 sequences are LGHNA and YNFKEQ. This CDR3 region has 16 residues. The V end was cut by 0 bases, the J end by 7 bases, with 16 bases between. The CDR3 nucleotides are TGTGCCAGCAGCCAAGATCTAGATTTAGGGTGGAATGAGCAGTTCTTC. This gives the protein CASSQDLDLGWNEQFF.

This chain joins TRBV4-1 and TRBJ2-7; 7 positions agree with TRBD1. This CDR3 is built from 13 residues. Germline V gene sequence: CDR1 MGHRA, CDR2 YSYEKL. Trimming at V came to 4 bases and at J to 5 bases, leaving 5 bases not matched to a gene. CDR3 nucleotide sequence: TGCGCCAGCAGCCGACAGGGACCCAACGAGCAGTACTTC. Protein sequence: CASSRQGPNEQYF.

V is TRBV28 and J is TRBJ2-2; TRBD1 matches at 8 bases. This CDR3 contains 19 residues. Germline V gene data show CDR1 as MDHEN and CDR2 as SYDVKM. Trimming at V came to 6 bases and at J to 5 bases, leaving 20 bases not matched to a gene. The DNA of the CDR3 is TGTGCCAGCAGCCACTTTAAGACGTACAGGGGGTGGTCGACCGGGGAGCTGTTTTTT. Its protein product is CASSHFKTYRGWSTGELFF.

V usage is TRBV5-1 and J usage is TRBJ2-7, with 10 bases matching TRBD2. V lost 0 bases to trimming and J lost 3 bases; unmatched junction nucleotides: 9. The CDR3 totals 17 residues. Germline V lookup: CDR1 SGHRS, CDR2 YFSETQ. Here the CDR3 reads CASSLEASGSGFYEQYF. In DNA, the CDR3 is TGCGCCAGCAGCTTGGAAGCTAGCGGGAGTGGTTTCTACGAGCAGTACTTC.

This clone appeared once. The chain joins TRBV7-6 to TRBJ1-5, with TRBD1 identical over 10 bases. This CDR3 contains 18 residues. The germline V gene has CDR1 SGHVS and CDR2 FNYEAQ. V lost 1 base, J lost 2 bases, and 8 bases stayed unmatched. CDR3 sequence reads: CASSLGSGTGVGNQPQHF. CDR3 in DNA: TGTGCCAGCAGCTTAGGGTCGGGGACAGGGGTAGGCAATCAGCCCCAGCATTTT.